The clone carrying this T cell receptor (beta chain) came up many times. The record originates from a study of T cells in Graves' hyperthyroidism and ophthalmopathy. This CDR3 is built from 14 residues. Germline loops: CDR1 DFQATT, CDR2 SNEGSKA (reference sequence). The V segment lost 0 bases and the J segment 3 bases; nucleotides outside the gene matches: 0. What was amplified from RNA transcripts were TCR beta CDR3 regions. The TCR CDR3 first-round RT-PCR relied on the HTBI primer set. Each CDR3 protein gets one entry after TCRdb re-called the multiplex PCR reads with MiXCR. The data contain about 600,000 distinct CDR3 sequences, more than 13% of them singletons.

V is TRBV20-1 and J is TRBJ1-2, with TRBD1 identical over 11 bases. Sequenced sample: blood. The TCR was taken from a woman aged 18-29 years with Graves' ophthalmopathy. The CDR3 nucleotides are TGCAGTGCTAGAGAGGACAGGGGGCACTATGGCTACACCTTC. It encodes CSAREDRGHYGYTF.